This T cell receptor beta chain was sequenced for a study of blood T cell repertoires in COVID-19. Background on the study: Acute and convalescent COVID-19 specimens originated in the United States, Italy and Spain. PBMCs, B-cell-depleted T cells, or T cells were the source of the cDNA or gDNA that made up the material.

In the original analysis: Amplifying reference gene primers gave estimates of nucleated cell counts. The data were produced by immunoSEQ multiplex PCR, yet TCRdb's version contains in-frame clones alone and is incomplete. V and J calls and clone size are copied from that table; D and trimming were computed from the DNA. The sample has approximately 300,000 clones; roughly 87% are singletons. Germline CDR1 reads SEHNR; CDR2 reads FQNEAQ (reference sequence). V gave up 6 bases and J gave up 5 bases; unmatched junction bases: 6. The length of the CDR3 is 13 residues. The V and J genes are TRBV7-9 and TRBJ2-7; TRBD1 matches at 8 bases. The receptor was isolated from a woman between 45 and 60 years old who had recovered from COVID-19. Sequences were obtained from peripheral blood. CDR3 protein: CASSSPGGNEQYF. Here the CDR3 DNA reads TGTGCCAGCAGTTCGCCAGGGGGCAACGAGCAGTACTTC. Drawing the rest from reference TRBV7-9 and TRBJ2-7, the complete variable domain is DTGVSQNPRHKITKRGQNVTFRCDPISEHNRLYWYRQTLGQGPEFLTYFQNEAQLEKSRLLSDRFSAERPKGSFSTLEIQRTEQGDSAMYLCASSSPGGNEQYFGPGTRLTVT.